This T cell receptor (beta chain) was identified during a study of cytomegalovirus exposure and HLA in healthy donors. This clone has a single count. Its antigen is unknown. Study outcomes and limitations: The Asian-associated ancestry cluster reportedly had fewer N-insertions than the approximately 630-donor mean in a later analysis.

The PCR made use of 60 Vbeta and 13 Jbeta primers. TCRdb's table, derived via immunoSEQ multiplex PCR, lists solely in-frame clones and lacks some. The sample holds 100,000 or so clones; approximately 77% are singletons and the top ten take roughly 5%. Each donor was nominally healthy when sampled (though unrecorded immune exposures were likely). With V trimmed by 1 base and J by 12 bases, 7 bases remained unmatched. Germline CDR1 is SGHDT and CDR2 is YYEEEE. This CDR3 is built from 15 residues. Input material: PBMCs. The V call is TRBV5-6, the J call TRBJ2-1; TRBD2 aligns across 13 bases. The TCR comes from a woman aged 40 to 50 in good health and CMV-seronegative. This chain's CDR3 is CASSLTSGGAPGQFF. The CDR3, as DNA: TGTGCCAGCAGCTTGACTAGCGGGGGGGCCCCTGGGCAGTTCTTC.